One sample yielded the 3 T cell receptor beta chains listed below, sequenced in a study of blood T cell repertoires in COVID-19. Clones were sequenced by immunoSEQ multiplex PCR, and TCRdb holds only the in-frame ones, with some missing. The sample contains about 99,000 clones, approximately 85% of which appear only once. The specimen sequenced was peripheral blood. These receptor sequences come from a woman older than 75 with active or convalescent COVID-19.

The CDR3 reads CASSPLVAGGYNEQFF. CDR3 bases: TGTGCCAGCAGCCCATTAGTTGCGGGAGGATACAATGAGCAGTTCTTC. This chain uses TRBV11-1 with TRBJ2-1; TRBD2 matches at 8 bases. Germline values: CDR1 SGHAT, CDR2 FQDESV (reference sequence). The CDR3 has 16 amino acids. The junction had 10 bases not matched to a gene; V was cut back by 5 bases and J by 4 bases.

CDR3 coding DNA: TGTGCCACCAGCAGAGATTTAGCAGGGCACGAAAAACTGTTTTTT. This gives the protein CATSRDLAGHEKLFF. The rearrangement joins TRBV15 to TRBJ1-4; possibly TRBD1 for D (5 bases). The V and J ends lost 0 bases and 8 bases respectively, with 13 bases between them. The V gene's germline CDR1 is LNHNV and CDR2 YYDKDF (reference sequence). The CDR3 contains 15 residues.

V usage is TRBV4-2 and J usage is TRBJ2-2; TRBD2 agrees at 13 bases. Germline V gene lookup returns CDR1 LGHNA and CDR2 YNFKEQ. V gave up 2 bases and J gave up 6 bases; unmatched junction bases: 3. This CDR3 is 16 amino acids long. Written as DNA, the CDR3 is TGTGCCAGCAGCCAACGGGGACTAGCGGGATCCGGGGAGCTGTTTTTT. It translates to CASSQRGLAGSGELFF.